One sample yielded the 16 T cell receptor beta chains listed below, sequenced in a study of identical twins' blood T cells (dated by TCRdb to the early 2010s). Library preparation was by 5' RACE. The listed sequencing device is Illumina Genome Analyzer IIx. Using fastp at Q25 and MiXCR, TCRdb reprocessed the public reads and kept productive beta chains. CDR3 protein sequences are deduplicated, and each keeps its most common genes and DNA. In this sample the table shows 300,000 to 450,000 distinct CDR3 sequences, over 25% of which occur a single time. 6.1% of the sample belongs to the ten largest clones. Input material: PBMCs. The receptors come from a woman aged 18 to 50 in good health.

V usage is TRBV7-9 and J usage is TRBJ1-1; D not certain. The CDR3 is 13 amino acids. Germline lookup yields CDR1 SEHNR and CDR2 FQNEAQ (reference sequence). V gave up 5 bases and J gave up 4 bases, with 11 bases separating them. The CDR3 DNA is TGTGCCAGCAGCGGGTGGTTTGGCACTGAAGCTTTCTTT. Its protein is CASSGWFGTEAFF.

Concerning this clonotype: Given a much more abundant clone one base away, this may be a read error. J is TRBJ2-2 and V is TRBV4-3; 8 bases agree with TRBD2. The CDR3 consists of 16 residues. Germline loops: CDR1 LGHNA, CDR2 YSLEER. The junction had 7 bases not matched to a gene; V was cut back by 0 bases and J by 7 bases. The CDR3 DNA reads as TGCGCCAGCAGCCAAGATCAAGCGGGAGAGAACGGGGAGCTGTTTTTT. As protein: CASSQDQAGENGELFF.

The CDR3 nucleotides read TGTGCCAGCAGTTCGGACTCCTCGGGCCGCACAGATACGCAGTATTTT. Translation: CASSSDSSGRTDTQYF. V is TRBV27 and J is TRBJ2-3; possibly TRBD2 for D (5 bases). Germline CDR1 MNHEY, CDR2 SMNVEV (reference sequence). V lost 4 bases to trimming and J lost 1 base, with 15 bases between them. The CDR3 runs 16 residues.

This clonotype was seen more than once but under ten times. The CDR3 DNA is TGTGCCAGCAGCGTAGGTCTAGCACCAGATACGCAGTATTTT. Protein sequence: CASSVGLAPDTQYF. The rearrangement uses TRBV9 and TRBJ2-3; TRBD2 might be the D (5 bases). Trimming stripped 0 bases from V and 4 bases from J, with 9 bases between. Germline CDR1 and CDR2: SGDLS and YYNGEE. The CDR3 length is 14 residues. Full variable domain (rest looked up from reference TRBV9 and TRBJ2-3): DSGVTQTPKHLITATGQRVTLRCSPRSGDLSVYWYQQSLDQGLQFLIQYYNGEERAKGNILERFSAQQFPDLHSELNLSSLELGDSALYFCASSVGLAPDTQYFGPGTRLTVL.

The table lists this clonotype with a few counts. The genes are TRBV28 and TRBJ1-4; 9 nucleotides agree with TRBD1. The junction had 9 bases not matched to a gene; V was cut back by 5 bases and J by 8 bases. The germline V gene has CDR1 MDHEN and CDR2 SYDVKM. The CDR3 sequence is 15 residues long. CDR3 in DNA: TGTGCCAGCAGTGAGGGGGGACAGGGTAGGGAAAAACTGTTTTTT. This encodes CASSEGGQGREKLFF. The entire variable domain, with the rest obtained from reference TRBV28 and TRBJ1-4, is as follows: DVKVTQSSRYLVKRTGEKVFLECVQDMDHENMFWYRQDPGLGLRLIYFSYDVKMKEKGDIPEGYSVSREKKERFSLILESASTNQTSMYLCASSEGGQGREKLFFGSGTQLSVL.

This chain connects TRBV9 to TRBJ1-3; weak D call: TRBD1 (5 bases). This CDR3 spans 18 amino acids. CDR1 is SGDLS and CDR2 is YYNGEE in the germline V gene. V shed 3 bases and J shed 0 bases, with 19 bases lying between them. The CDR3 DNA reads as TGTGCCAGCAGCGAAAAGGGGTCGTCAGAAAACTCTGGAAACACCATATATTTT. This gives the protein CASSEKGSSENSGNTIYF.

The chain couples TRBV3-1 to TRBJ2-1; 8 bases agree with TRBD1. There are 14 residues in the CDR3. Germline V CDR1 and CDR2: LGHDT, YNNKEL (reference sequence). The V gene end was trimmed by 5 bases and the J gene end by 5 bases; junction bases not matched to a gene: 5. The CDR3 here is CASSYGQGDNEQFF. In DNA form, the CDR3 reads TGTGCCAGCAGCTACGGACAGGGCGACAATGAGCAGTTCTTC.

This clonotype was detected a few times. The rearrangement uses TRBV11-3 and TRBJ1-3; 9 bases agree with TRBD1. Germline V CDR1 and CDR2: SGHNT, YENEEA. There are 18 residues in the CDR3. V gave up 5 bases and J gave up 3 bases; unmatched junction bases: 14. CDR3: CASSPGQGRWSLGNTIYF. The CDR3 nucleotides read TGTGCCAGCAGCCCCGGACAGGGGCGCTGGTCGCTTGGAAACACCATATATTTT.

A word on this clonotype: At one of its ends the junction is not consistent with the germline gene, which may arise from a read error. The V gene is TRBV6-2 or TRBV6-3, the J gene TRBJ1-5, with no clear D. Germline V lookup: CDR1 MNHEY, CDR2 SVGEGT. The CDR3 has 14 amino acids. The CDR3 loop is CASSSRTSDQPQHF. The CDR3 DNA reads as TGTGCCAGCAGTTCCCGCACTAGCGATCAGCCCCAGCATTTT.

This clonotype was seen more than once but under ten times. The chain carries TRBV7-2 and TRBJ2-1; 10 nucleotides line up with TRBD2. Germline V gene data show CDR1 as SGHTA and CDR2 as FQGNSA. The CDR3 has 15 amino acids. Unmatched junction bases numbered 4, after V lost 1 base and J lost 7 bases. The CDR3 nucleotides read TGTGCCAGCAGCTTAGGGAGCGGGAGGGTTAATGAGCAGTTCTTC. It translates to CASSLGSGRVNEQFF. Full variable domain (missing parts from reference TRBV7-2 and TRBJ2-1): GAGVSQSPSNKVTEKGKDVELRCDPISGHTALYWYRQSLGQGLEFLIYFQGNSAPDKSGLPSDRFSAERTGGSVSTLTIQRTQQEDSAVYLCASSLGSGRVNEQFFGPGTRLTVL.

The CDR3 DNA reads TGCAGTGCCGCGGCCAGGGACCAAAACTTAGAGCCCCAGCATTTT. This sequence encodes CSAAARDQNLEPQHF. The chain links TRBV20-1 to TRBJ1-5; a possible D gene is TRBD1 (5 bases). The CDR3 has 15 amino acids. Germline CDR1 reads DFQATT; CDR2 reads SNEGSKA (reference sequence). Trimming pared 6 bases from V and 8 bases from J, leaving 23 bases between.

Note on this clonotype: The junction shows a germline mismatch at one end, possibly a read error. The chain couples TRBV7-9 to TRBJ2-2; D is uncertain. CDR3 length equals 16 residues. Germline CDR1 SEHNR, CDR2 FQNEAQ (reference sequence). CDR3 in DNA: TGTGCCAGCAGCGAGATGAGCGCTGGGAACATCGGGGAGCTGTTTTTT. This encodes CASSEMSAGNIGELFF.

The rearrangement joins TRBV3-1 to TRBJ2-2, with 10 bases lining up with TRBD2. Per the germline V gene, CDR1 is LGHDT and CDR2 is YNNKEL (reference sequence). After removal of 2 bases from V and 4 bases from J, the junction contained 1 base not matched to a gene. CDR3 length equals 15 residues. The CDR3 coding sequence is TGTGCCAGCAGCCAAAAGCGGGGGGGCACCGGGGAGCTGTTTTTT. This sequence encodes CASSQKRGGTGELFF. Based on the CDR3 plus reference TRBV3-1 and TRBJ2-2, the full variable domain is DTAVSQTPKYLVTQMGNDKSIKCEQNLGHDTMYWYKQDSKKFLKIMFSYNNKELIINETVPNRFSPKSPDKAHLNLHINSLELGDSAVYFCASSQKRGGTGELFFGEGSRLTVL.

This clonotype was counted between two and nine times. V is TRBV18 and J is TRBJ2-1; 11 bases are a match to TRBD2. V lost 0 bases to trimming and J lost 4 bases; unmatched junction nucleotides: 2. CDR1 is KGHSH and CDR2 is LQKENI in the germline V gene. The CDR3 runs to 16 residues. This CDR3 reads CASSPPSGRGYNEQFF. The CDR3 region has the DNA TGTGCCAGCTCACCACCTAGCGGGAGGGGGTACAATGAGCAGTTCTTC.

To note about this clonotype: A junction boundary mismatches the germline segment, possibly from a read error. V usage is TRBV6-5 and J usage is TRBJ2-3, with D perhaps matching TRBD2 (6 bases). CDR1 is MNHEY, CDR2 SVGAGI, per germline. This CDR3 is 14 amino acids long. DNA of the CDR3: TGTGCCGGCAGTGCCCGGGGGAGCACAGATACGCAGTATTTT. Translated, it gives CAGSARGSTDTQYF.

A note on this clonotype: One end of the junction fails to match germline, which may point to a read error. The chain recombines TRBV6-5 with TRBJ2-1; D may match TRBD1 or TRBD2 (5 bases each). The length of the CDR3 is 16 residues. Per germline, CDR1 MNHEY and CDR2 SVGAGI. In nucleotides, the CDR3 is TGTGCCACCAGTTACTCCATCGGGACGGCATACAATGAGCAGTTCTTC. It specifies CATSYSIGTAYNEQFF.